A selection of T cell receptor beta chains follows, all from one sample in a study of CD8+CD57+ T cells in acquired aplastic anemia. TCRdb reprocessed the reads via MiXCR and lists one record per CDR3 protein. This sample has about 180,000 distinct CDR3 sequences; 48% occur once, and the top ten carry under 15%. Sequencing input: sorted CD4+, CD8+, or CD8+CD57+ T cells (not recorded which) from PBMCs. Source of these receptors: a human donor with aplastic anemia. Each CDR3 is given with its conserved first and last residue. D genes are given only for firm matches. The size of a clone is reported for some rows only, either as once, few or many, or as a class for expanded clones.

D gene: -; V gene: TRBV5-1; clone size: few; J gene: TRBJ2-5; CDR3 protein: CASRPGGGAPETQYF; CDR3 DNA: TGCGCCAGCAGACCTGGAGGGGGGGCTCCAGAGACCCAGTACTTC
D gene: -; V gene: TRBV10-3; clone size: -; J gene: TRBJ1-1; CDR3 protein: CASSFPQGRTEAFF; CDR3 DNA: TGTGCCAGCAGCTTCCCCCAGGGGAGGACTGAAGCTTTCTTT
D gene: -; V gene: TRBV5-6; clone size: many; J gene: TRBJ2-2; CDR3 protein: CASSSVSSESTGELFF; CDR3 DNA: TGTGCCAGCAGCTCGGTTAGTTCAGAATCCACCGGGGAGCTGTTTTTT
D gene: TRBD1; V gene: TRBV6-1; clone size: -; J gene: TRBJ1-2; CDR3 protein: CASSGTGGYTF; CDR3 DNA: TGTGCCAGCAGTGGGACAGGGGGCTACACCTTC
D gene: -; V gene: TRBV20-1; clone size: -; J gene: TRBJ1-6; CDR3 protein: CSASASVNSPLHF; CDR3 DNA: TGCAGTGCTTCTGCCAGTGTTAATTCACCCCTCCACTTT
D gene: TRBD1; V gene: TRBV28; clone size: -; J gene: TRBJ1-6; CDR3 protein: CASSDRAIYSPLHF; CDR3 DNA: TGTGCCAGCAGCGACAGGGCGATTTATTCACCCCTCCACTTT
D gene: TRBD1; V gene: TRBV3-1; clone size: few; J gene: TRBJ1-2; CDR3 protein: CASSGRDRGLKGYTF; CDR3 DNA: TGTGCCAGCAGCGGTAGGGACAGGGGGCTCAAAGGCTACACCTTC
D gene: -; V gene: TRBV20-1; clone size: -; J gene: TRBJ1-6; CDR3 protein: CSASYLGAGDSPLHF; CDR3 DNA: TGCAGTGCTAGTTACCTTGGGGCGGGGGATTCACCCCTCCACTTT
D gene: TRBD2; V gene: TRBV9; clone size: many; J gene: TRBJ2-7; CDR3 protein: CASSLGGLASYEQYF; CDR3 DNA: TGTGCCAGCAGCCTTGGGGGACTAGCGAGCTACGAGCAGTACTTC
D gene: -; V gene: TRBV29-1; clone size: -; J gene: TRBJ1-5; CDR3 protein: CSVVSDSYQPQHF; CDR3 DNA: TGCAGCGTTGTATCCGACAGCTATCAGCCCCAGCATTTT
D gene: -; V gene: TRBV15; clone size: -; J gene: TRBJ1-5; CDR3 protein: CATSSQSSNQPQHF; CDR3 DNA: TGTGCCACCAGCAGCCAGAGTAGCAATCAGCCCCAGCATTTT
D gene: TRBD2; V gene: TRBV5-1; clone size: -; J gene: TRBJ2-7; CDR3 protein: CASSPKGTSGSYEQYF; CDR3 DNA: TGCGCCAGCAGCCCCAAAGGGACTAGCGGGAGCTACGAGCAGTACTTC
D gene: -; V gene: TRBV15; clone size: -; J gene: TRBJ2-1; CDR3 protein: CATSRGSYNEQFF; CDR3 DNA: TGTGCCACCAGCAGGGGCTCCTACAATGAGCAGTTCTTC
D gene: -; V gene: TRBV20-1; clone size: few; J gene: TRBJ1-2; CDR3 protein: CSARNRDYGYTF; CDR3 DNA: TGCAGTGCTAGAAACCGGGACTATGGCTACACCTTC
D gene: -; V gene: TRBV14; clone size: many; J gene: TRBJ1-6; CDR3 protein: CASSHRQDYSPLHF; CDR3 DNA: TGTGCCAGCAGCCACCGACAGGATTACTCACCCCTCCACTTT
D gene: -; V gene: TRBV10-1; clone size: -; J gene: TRBJ2-7; CDR3 protein: CASRDSGALNF; CDR3 DNA: TGCGCCAGCAGAGATAGCGGAGCTCTTAACTTC
D gene: TRBD2; V gene: TRBV6-1; clone size: many; J gene: TRBJ2-3; CDR3 protein: CASRWDYGTDTQYF; CDR3 DNA: TGTGCCAGCAGGTGGGACTACGGCACAGATACGCAGTATTTT
D gene: -; V gene: TRBV29-1; clone size: -; J gene: TRBJ2-2; CDR3 protein: CSVAQGNTGELFF; CDR3 DNA: TGCAGCGTTGCACAGGGGAACACCGGGGAGCTGTTTTTT
D gene: -; V gene: TRBV29-1; clone size: few; J gene: TRBJ2-7; CDR3 protein: CSVEDRIGHEQYF; CDR3 DNA: TGCAGCGTTGAGGACAGAATTGGCCACGAGCAGTACTTC
D gene: -; V gene: TRBV9; clone size: -; J gene: TRBJ2-2; CDR3 protein: CASSVRLADGELFF; CDR3 DNA: TGTGCCAGCAGCGTGAGGTTAGCGGACGGGGAGCTGTTTTTT
D gene: -; V gene: TRBV20-1; clone size: many; J gene: TRBJ2-7; CDR3 protein: CSALIPEGVQGTEQYF; CDR3 DNA: TGCAGTGCCCTTATACCCGAAGGGGTGCAGGGGACCGAGCAGTACTTC
D gene: -; V gene: TRBV3-1; clone size: many; J gene: TRBJ2-7; CDR3 protein: CASSLRERYEQYF; CDR3 DNA: TGTGCCAGCAGCCTCCGGGAGCGCTACGAGCAGTACTTC
D gene: TRBD1; V gene: TRBV6-1; clone size: many; J gene: TRBJ1-1; CDR3 protein: CASRRRQGREAFF; CDR3 DNA: TGTGCCAGCAGACGTCGACAGGGGAGGGAAGCTTTCTTT
D gene: TRBD1; V gene: TRBV12-3/TRBV12-4; clone size: -; J gene: TRBJ1-2; CDR3 protein: CASRPPGQGHYGYTF; CDR3 DNA: TGTGCCAGCAGGCCACCGGGACAGGGGCACTATGGCTACACCTTC
D gene: -; V gene: TRBV7-9; clone size: -; J gene: TRBJ1-6; CDR3 protein: CASSLGLGVNSPLHF; CDR3 DNA: TGTGCCAGCAGCTTGGGTCTCGGGGTGAACTCACCCCTCCACTTT
D gene: -; V gene: TRBV2; clone size: -; J gene: TRBJ1-4; CDR3 protein: CASSEQGYERLFF; CDR3 DNA: TGTGCCAGCAGTGAACAGGGGTATGAGAGACTGTTTTTT
D gene: TRBD1; V gene: TRBV30; clone size: -; J gene: TRBJ1-2; CDR3 protein: CAWSPGGDRTGYTF; CDR3 DNA: TGTGCCTGGAGCCCAGGGGGCGACCGTACTGGCTACACCTTC
D gene: -; V gene: TRBV19; clone size: many; J gene: TRBJ2-2; CDR3 protein: CASRVRGKASTGELFF; CDR3 DNA: TGTGCCAGTAGAGTGAGGGGAAAGGCCAGCACCGGGGAGCTGTTTTTT